This T cell receptor beta chain was captured in a study of blood T cell repertoires in COVID-19. Study information: In each case, the material was cDNA or gDNA derived from T cells, B-cell-depleted T cells, or PBMCs.

The germline V gene has CDR1 MRHNA and CDR2 SNTAGT. Trimming pared 2 bases from V and 4 bases from J, leaving 14 bases between. The CDR3 is made up of 16 amino acids. Original processing notes: Researchers report that nucleated cell counts were estimated from reference gene primer amplification. The data were produced by immunoSEQ multiplex PCR, yet TCRdb's version contains in-frame clones alone and is incomplete. V and J calls and clone size are copied from that table; D and trimming were computed from the DNA. Of approximately 70,000 clones in the sample, approximately 84% were seen once. The genes are TRBV6-4 and TRBJ2-2; perhaps TRBD1 as D (6 bases). The specimen was peripheral blood. The receptor was isolated from a woman between 55 and 75 years old with acute or convalescent COVID-19. CDR3 nucleotides: TGTGCCAGCAGTGACGTTGGGGACACCCTCACCGGGGAGCTGTTTTTT. It encodes CASSDVGDTLTGELFF.